Each of the 27 T cell receptor beta chains below was sequenced from the same sample in a study of T cells in localized non-small cell lung cancer. TCRdb keeps only in-frame clones here, not all; method: immunoSEQ multiplex PCR. The data show around 34,000 clones, 93% seen once. The source material was peripheral blood, sampled before any cancer treatment. All receptors come from a female donor aged 60 or older with stage I lung adenocarcinoma.

This chain links TRBV28 with TRBJ1-2; the D gene is possibly TRBD1 (5 bases). The CDR3 consists of 12 residues. Germline V gene data show CDR1 as MDHEN and CDR2 as SYDVKM. Trimming stripped 7 bases from V and 2 bases from J, with 8 bases between. CDR3 loop: CASTGQNYGYTF. The CDR3 DNA follows: TGTGCCAGCACCGGACAAAACTATGGCTACACCTTC.

This chain links TRBV5-6 with TRBJ2-3, with D possibly matching TRBD1 (6 bases). The CDR3 spans 14 residues. CDR1 and CDR2 (germline): SGHDT, YYEEEE. The V end lost 2 bases, the J end lost 5 bases, and 12 bases lay between the germline ends. For the CDR3, the DNA is TGTGCCAGCAGCTTCCAGGGGTCTGGAGATACGCAGTATTTT. Its translation: CASSFQGSGDTQYF.

The chain has TRBV19 and TRBJ1-5, with D perhaps matching TRBD1 (5 bases). CDR3 size: 14 residues. Trimming removed 3 bases at V and 1 base at J, with 7 bases between. The germline gives CDR1 LNHDA, CDR2 SQIVND (reference sequence). The CDR3 reads CASSMGQSNQPQHF. DNA for the CDR3: TGTGCCAGTAGTATGGGGCAGAGCAATCAGCCCCAGCATTTT.

The CDR3 loop is CASSPLGARRTDTQYF. The CDR3 DNA is TGTGCCAGCAGCCCCCTGGGGGCTAGAAGGACAGATACGCAGTATTTT. The chain has TRBV9 and TRBJ2-3; D possibly corresponds to TRBD1 (6 bases). The CDR3 runs to 16 residues. V lost 4 bases, J lost 3 bases, and 18 bases lay in between. In germline, CDR1 is SGDLS, CDR2 YYNGEE.

The chain couples TRBV11-3 to TRBJ2-1; D remains ambiguous. This CDR3 region has 13 residues. V was clipped by 0 bases and J by 6 bases, with 6 bases between them. Germline values: CDR1 SGHNT, CDR2 YENEEA. CDR3 DNA: TGTGCCAGCAGCTTAGAGAACGCCAATGAGCAGTTCTTC. Translated, it gives CASSLENANEQFF.

The chain joins TRBV2 to TRBJ1-5, with D tentatively TRBD1 (5 bases). Deletions cut 7 bases from V and 4 bases from J, with 11 bases between. CDR1 is SNHLY and CDR2 is FYNNEI in the germline V gene. The CDR3 sequence is 13 residues long. CDR3 sequence: CASTTAYNQPQHF. CDR3 bases: TGTGCCAGCACGACAGCTTATAATCAGCCCCAGCATTTT.

This chain joins TRBV7-9 and TRBJ1-5, with a possible D match to TRBD1 (5 bases). The CDR3 is made up of 15 amino acids. Trimming stripped 3 bases from V and 4 bases from J, with 13 bases between. From germline, CDR1 is SEHNR and CDR2 FQNEAQ (reference sequence). Written as DNA, the CDR3 is TGTGCCAGCAGCTTCGACGGGGGGAAGAATCAGCCCCAGCATTTT. This translates into CASSFDGGKNQPQHF.

This chain connects TRBV6-1 to TRBJ1-2; 12 bases are a match to TRBD1. The CDR3 runs to 15 residues. Per germline, CDR1 MNHNS and CDR2 SASEGT. The V gene end was trimmed by 11 bases and the J gene end by 7 bases; junction bases not matched to a gene: 14. CDR3 sequence reads: CAGVGTGGILGGYTF. Here the CDR3 DNA reads TGTGCCGGGGTCGGGACAGGGGGCATTTTAGGTGGCTACACCTTC.

The rearrangement joins TRBV18 to TRBJ2-5, with D possibly being TRBD1 (6 bases). Germline values: CDR1 KGHSH, CDR2 LQKENI. V was pared by 5 bases and J by 3 bases, with 13 bases between. The CDR3 length is 14 residues. The CDR3 region is CASSAPGTKETQYF. As DNA, the CDR3 is TGTGCCAGCTCAGCGCCCGGGACAAAAGAGACCCAGTACTTC.

The chain has TRBV19 and TRBJ1-3; 9 bases align to TRBD1. The germline gives CDR1 LNHDA, CDR2 SQIVND (reference sequence). There are 15 residues in the CDR3. The V and J ends lost 6 bases and 4 bases, in that order; junction bases with no gene match: 7. The DNA of the CDR3 is TGTGCCAGTAGCGCCGGGACAGGGTCGGGAAACACCATATATTTT. Protein sequence: CASSAGTGSGNTIYF.

This rearrangement joins TRBV6-6 to TRBJ2-6; 7 bases agree with TRBD2. Losses at the gene ends were 2 bases for V and 4 bases for J; bases not matched to a gene: 2. Germline values: CDR1 MNHNY, CDR2 SVGAGI (reference sequence). This CDR3 is 15 amino acids long. The CDR3 sequence is CASSYGTIGANVLTF. The DNA for the CDR3 is TGTGCCAGCAGTTACGGGACTATCGGGGCCAACGTCCTGACTTTC.

The chain links TRBV7-2 to TRBJ1-1; 7 bases fit TRBD1. CDR3 length: 15 residues. CDR1 and CDR2 from the germline V gene are SGHTA and FQGNSA. J was trimmed by 1 base and V by 7 bases; bases with no gene match: 9. The CDR3 DNA reads as TGTGCCAGCACCCAACAGGGGCGGAAGAACACTGAAGCTTTCTTT. Translated, it gives CASTQQGRKNTEAFF.

V and J are TRBV6-5 and TRBJ2-7; 9 bases agree with TRBD1. Looked up from germline, CDR1 is MNHEY and CDR2 is SVGAGI. CDR3 length: 14 amino acids. Unmatched junction bases numbered 8, after V lost 6 bases and J lost 5 bases. The chain's CDR3 is CASSWDRVSNEQYV. CDR3 sequence (DNA): TGTGCCAGCAGCTGGGACAGGGTCTCAAACGAGCAGTACGTC.

The CDR3 region has the DNA TGTGCCAGCATTAGCGGGAGGGCCGACAATGAGCAGTTCTTC. Amino acid sequence: CASISGRADNEQFF. The chain combines TRBV6-1 with TRBJ2-1; TRBD2 aligns across 11 bases. Germline CDR1 reads MNHNS; CDR2 reads SASEGT. V shed 7 bases, J shed 5 bases, and the junction held 4 bases outside the gene matches. This CDR3 region has 14 residues.

This chain joins TRBV28 and TRBJ1-1, with 7 bases fitting TRBD1. Germline trimming cut 6 bases from V and 4 bases from J; bases unmatched to any gene: 11. The CDR3 spans 15 residues. Germline V gives CDR1 MDHEN, CDR2 SYDVKM. CDR3 sequence (DNA): TGTGCCAGCAGGGTAGAGGACAGGTTAGGCACTGAAGCTTTCTTT. Protein sequence: CASRVEDRLGTEAFF.

This chain joins TRBV6-1 and TRBJ1-1, with no clear D. Germline loops: CDR1 MNHNS, CDR2 SASEGT. The CDR3 runs to 13 residues. Trimming cost V 6 bases and J 7 bases, with 15 bases left between them. CDR3 loop: CASRLAVLIEAFF. The CDR3 DNA reads TGTGCCAGCAGGTTGGCAGTACTGATTGAAGCTTTCTTT.

The chain carries TRBV28 and TRBJ1-5, with D uncertain. The CDR3 runs to 13 residues. The V and J ends lost 5 bases and 0 bases respectively, with 5 bases between them. The germline CDR1 and CDR2 sequences are MDHEN and SYDVKM. The CDR3 here is CASSDYSNQPQHF. The CDR3 bases are TGTGCCAGCAGTGACTATAGCAATCAGCCCCAGCATTTT. Drawing the rest from reference TRBV28 and TRBJ1-5, the complete variable domain is DVKVTQSSRYLVKRTGEKVFLECVQDMDHENMFWYRQDPGLGLRLIYFSYDVKMKEKGDIPEGYSVSREKKERFSLILESASTNQTSMYLCASSDYSNQPQHFGDGTRLSIL.

V usage is TRBV7-9 and J usage is TRBJ1-4; D is unclear. The V and J ends lost 2 bases and 8 bases respectively, with 18 bases between them. Germline V CDR1 and CDR2: SEHNR, FQNEAQ (reference sequence). This CDR3 has 16 amino acids. The CDR3 here is CASSLRSTPLEEKLFF. DNA of the CDR3: TGTGCCAGCAGCTTAAGGTCGACACCCCTCGAGGAAAAACTGTTTTTT.

This clone was seen just once. V gene TRBV10-2 combines with J gene TRBJ2-7, with TRBD1 as a possible D gene (5 bases). The CDR3 consists of 12 residues. Trimming shortened V by 6 bases and J by 3 bases, and 9 bases separated the two germline ends. Germline V CDR1 and CDR2: WSHSY, SAAADI. The CDR3 DNA sequence: TGCGCCAGCAGCGGACAAGTCTACGAGCAGTACTTC. It yields the protein CASSGQVYEQYF.

The V and J genes are TRBV30 and TRBJ1-2, with TRBD1 identical over 9 bases. CDR1 is GTSNPN and CDR2 is SVGIG in the germline V gene (reference sequence). The CDR3 consists of 13 residues. J lost 6 bases, V lost 5 bases, and 7 bases had no gene match. CDR3 amino acids: CAWGPGTGNGYTF. The CDR3 bases are TGTGCCTGGGGCCCCGGGACAGGGAATGGCTACACCTTC.

The chain couples TRBV19 to TRBJ2-7, with D hard to call. The V and J ends lost 3 bases and 3 bases respectively, with 12 bases between them. Per the germline V gene, CDR1 is LNHDA and CDR2 is SQIVND (reference sequence). CDR3 size: 14 residues. CDR3 amino acids: CASSIFPGSYEQYF. The CDR3 DNA sequence: TGTGCCAGTAGTATTTTCCCGGGTAGCTACGAGCAGTACTTC.

This clone was detected once. The rearrangement uses TRBV5-4 and TRBJ2-7, with D possibly being TRBD1 or TRBD2 (5 bases each). The CDR3 runs 14 residues. V lost 4 bases and J lost 4, with 15 bases in between. The germline V gene encodes CDR1 SGHNT and CDR2 YYREEE (reference sequence). In DNA form, the CDR3 reads TGTGCCAGCAGCGGCCGGGACGCCCATTACGAGCAGTACTTC. As protein: CASSGRDAHYEQYF.

The chain is built from TRBV4-3 and TRBJ2-1, with 9 bases matching TRBD2. CDR1 and CDR2 from the germline V gene are LGHNA and YSLEER. V trimming: 0 bases; J trimming: 7 bases; junction bases outside the gene matches: 7. The CDR3 length is 16 residues. The CDR3 is CASSQDLSRGGNEQFF. As DNA, the CDR3 is TGCGCCAGCAGCCAAGATCTATCGCGGGGGGGAAATGAGCAGTTCTTC.

In DNA form, the CDR3 reads TGCAGCGTTCGGGTCGCGGTTAACTATGGCTACACCTTC. Its translation: CSVRVAVNYGYTF. The chain recombines TRBV29-1 with TRBJ1-2; unclear D gene. The CDR3 is 13 residues long. Per germline, CDR1 SQVTM and CDR2 ANQGSEA. V was shortened by 5 bases and J by 1 base, with 11 bases between the two germline ends. Looking up the rest from reference TRBV29-1 and TRBJ1-2 gives the full variable domain: SAVISQKPSRDICQRGTSLTIQCQVDSQVTMMFWYRQQPGQSLTLIATANQGSEATYESGFVIDKFPISRPNLTFSTLTVSNMSPEDSSIYLCSVRVAVNYGYTFGSGTRLTVV.

The CDR3 DNA reads TGTGCCAGCAGCAGAGATCCGGGACAGACATCCTACGAGCAGTACGTC. Its protein product is CASSRDPGQTSYEQYV. V is TRBV21-1 and J is TRBJ2-7; whether TRBD1, the table's D call, matches the DNA was not checked. TRBV21-1 is described as a pseudogene. The CDR3 extends over 16 amino acids.

On this clone itself: Since the CDR3 does not end with the conserved phenylalanine or tryptophan, this likely comes from a read error. No DNA is shown, since the ends of the CDR3 on it are uncertain; the CDR3 is the one TCRdb lists. The chain has TRBV30 and TRBJ2-7. Germline V gene lookup returns CDR1 GTSNPN and CDR2 SVGIG (reference sequence). The CDR3 is 13 residues long, counting both termini. The CDR3 reads CAWGGPVGSLSAI.

The genes are TRBV28 and TRBJ1-2; D unclear. Germline CDR1 is MDHEN and CDR2 is SYDVKM. Trimming pared 2 bases from V and 4 bases from J, leaving 8 bases between. This CDR3 is 13 amino acids long. The CDR3 sequence is CASSLPRTYGYTF. CDR3 in DNA: TGTGCCAGCAGTTTACCACGGACCTATGGCTACACCTTC.